This T cell receptor (beta chain) appears in the sequencing data of a study of T cell responses to AZD1222 COVID-19 vaccine. Turning to the study itself: Researchers grouped second doses given at about 4 or about 12 weeks into one pool.

This clone was counted once. What it binds is unknown. The V gene's germline CDR1 is DFQATT and CDR2 SNEGSKA (reference sequence). The CDR3 consists of 11 residues. Trimming took off 6 bases at V and 10 bases at J, with 15 bases between the two ends. Only in-frame clones appear in the TCRdb table, and some are missing; sequencing was by immunoSEQ multiplex PCR. The sample holds 90,000 to 130,000 clones, 70% to 90% seen once. Study-wide results and limits: Donors in the cohort were predominantly white British and more often female, and clonal diversity was possibly underestimated. Epitopes outside B.1.351 and B.1.1.7 mutated regions reportedly drew nearly half of spike TCRs.

The chain employs TRBV20-1 and TRBJ1-2; D call uncertain. The source was peripheral blood, collected on day 0 of AZD1222 vaccination. The source is an adult in good health. The CDR3 nucleotides read TGCAGTGCGACCGTTCTGCGGGACTACACCTTC. The encoded protein is CSATVLRDYTF.